A selection of T cell receptor beta chains follows, all from one sample in a study of cytomegalovirus exposure and HLA in healthy donors. TCRdb's copy holds only in-frame clones and misses some; the assay was immunoSEQ multiplex PCR. The table lists under 200,000 clones, roughly 77% of them singletons. The specimen was PBMCs. The receptors stem from a man aged 30 to 45 in good health and CMV-seropositive. CDR3s include the opening cysteine and the closing phenylalanine or tryptophan. Each record gives: J gene, V gene, CDR3 length, clone size, D gene, CDR3 DNA, CDR3 protein. A D gene is named only where the DNA matches it firmly. The listing skips clone size in some rows; elsewhere it reads once, few, many or a size class.

>TRBJ2-7|TRBV6-5|14|-|-
TGTGCCAGCAGCCATGGGACACAAGCCTACGAGCAGTACTTC
CASSHGTQAYEQYF
>TRBJ2-5|TRBV27|17|once|-
TGTGCCAGCAGCCCTTACTCCGGGACATCAGGGACTATAACCCAGTACTTC
CASSPYSGTSGTITQYF
>TRBJ1-6|TRBV30|18|-|-
TGTGCCTGCCGAGGCAGGGGTGCTTTTGGTACCTATAATTCACCCCTCCACTTT
CACRGRGAFGTYNSPLHF
>TRBJ1-1|TRBV5-4|15|-|-
TGTGCCAGCAGCCCGGGTGGGTCCATGAACACTGAAGCTTTCTTT
CASSPGGSMNTEAFF
>TRBJ1-3|TRBV29-1|15|once|-
TGCAGCGTTGCAGGCCAGGCGAACTCTGGAAACACCATATATTTT
CSVAGQANSGNTIYF
>TRBJ2-7|TRBV11-2|14|-|TRBD1
TGTGCCAGCAGCCAGCAGGGGGACGGCTACGAGCAGTACTTC
CASSQQGDGYEQYF
>TRBJ2-3|TRBV27|13|-|-
TGTGCCAGCAGTTGGGGGCGTACAGATACGCAGTATTTT
CASSWGRTDTQYF
>TRBJ1-5|TRBV2|15|-|TRBD1
TGTGCCAGCAGGGCTCGCACAGGGGTCCACCAGCCCCAGCATTTT
CASRARTGVHQPQHF
>TRBJ2-7|TRBV11-3|16|once|-
TGTGCCAGCAGCTTAATACTCCGACAAAAAGACTACGAGCAGTACTTC
CASSLILRQKDYEQYF
>TRBJ2-7|TRBV2|15|-|TRBD1
TGTGCCAGCACTGAATTAGGGACAGGGGCCTACGAGCAGTACTTC
CASTELGTGAYEQYF
>TRBJ2-7|TRBV7-8|16|-|TRBD1
TGTGCCAGCAGCTCCCTCCGGGACAGGGCTTTCTACGAGCAGTACTTC
CASSSLRDRAFYEQYF
>TRBJ2-1|TRBV7-6|16|-|-
TGTGCCAGCAGCCGCGCTACAGGGACAAACTACAATGAGCAGTTCTTC
CASSRATGTNYNEQFF
>TRBJ2-7|TRBV25-1|14|-|-
TGTGCCAGCAGAGACGGGACTGCAACCTACGAGCAGTACTTC
CASRDGTATYEQYF
>TRBJ1-2|TRBV30|14|-|-
TGTGCCTGTAGAATACTTAGCGTTTGGGATGGCTACACCTTC
CACRILSVWDGYTF
>TRBJ2-1|TRBV5-1|15|-|TRBD2
TGCGCCAGCAGCTTGGGCGCTAGCGGGGGGAATGAGCAGTTCTTC
CASSLGASGGNEQFF
>TRBJ1-6|TRBV7-9|14|few|-
TGTGCCAGCAGCTTTTCGGCGGGAAATTCACCCCTCCACTTT
CASSFSAGNSPLHF
>TRBJ2-3|TRBV28|14|-|TRBD2
TGTGCCAGCATACTAAGGTTAGCGGGGGAGCCGCAGTATTTT
CASILRLAGEPQYF
>TRBJ2-3|TRBV5-1|14|-|TRBD2
TGCGCCAGCAGCGGGGGGGACAGCACAGATACGCAGTATTTT
CASSGGDSTDTQYF
>TRBJ1-1|TRBV6-1|13|-|-
TGTGCCAGCAGTTTCGACATGAACACTGAAGCTTTCTTT
CASSFDMNTEAFF
>TRBJ2-1|TRBV6-1|15|-|-
TGTGCCACAGAGAGAACTAGGATATCCTACAATGAGCAGTTCTTC
CATERTRISYNEQFF
>TRBJ2-7|TRBV5-4|14|-|-
TGTGCCAGCAGCTTATTTGGGAGCTCCTACGAGCAGTACTTC
CASSLFGSSYEQYF
>TRBJ1-2|TRBV5-1|15|once|TRBD1
TGCGCCAGCGTCCCGGACAGGGGGGGAATTTATGGCTACACCTTC
CASVPDRGGIYGYTF
>TRBJ2-2|TRBV4-3|14|-|-
TGCGCCAGCAGCCAAGGGCTAGCCACCGGGGAGCTGTTTTTT
CASSQGLATGELFF
>TRBJ1-5|TRBV2|15|-|-
TGTGCCAGCACCGTGACAGAAGATAGCAATCAGCCCCAGCATTTT
CASTVTEDSNQPQHF
>TRBJ1-2|TRBV5-1|15|-|TRBD1
TGCGCCAGCAGCTTGGTCGCAGGGGGCGCGGAGGGCTACACCTTC
CASSLVAGGAEGYTF
>TRBJ1-5|TRBV30|17|few|-
TGTGCCTGGAGTGTACAGCGATACAGGTCAATAAGTCAGCCCCAGCATTTT
CAWSVQRYRSISQPQHF
>TRBJ2-7|TRBV28|14|once|-
TGTGCCAGCGCAGAACAGGACCAAGCCTACGAGCAGTACTTC
CASAEQDQAYEQYF
>TRBJ1-5|TRBV10-3|13|once|TRBD1
TGTGCCATCACCAGGGACAGGGATCAGCCCCAGCATTTT
CAITRDRDQPQHF
>TRBJ2-3|TRBV30|15|once|TRBD2
TGTGCCTGGAGCCCCGGACTAGGAGGCACAGATACGCAGTATTTT
CAWSPGLGGTDTQYF
>TRBJ1-1|TRBV6-5|15|-|TRBD1
TGTGCCAGCAGGACAGGGGAAGCTAAGAACACTGAAGCTTTCTTT
CASRTGEAKNTEAFF
>TRBJ2-7|TRBV6-4|16|few|TRBD1
TGTGCCAGCAGTGACTCGGATGACAGGGCAGACTACGAGCAGTACTTC
CASSDSDDRADYEQYF
>TRBJ2-2|TRBV18|14|-|TRBD1
TGTGCCAGCTCATTGGACAGGGTCACCGGGGAGCTGTTTTTT
CASSLDRVTGELFF
>TRBJ2-3|TRBV5-1|14|-|TRBD2
TGCGCCAGCAGAGCGGGGGGGCGGACAGATACGCAGTATTTT
CASRAGGRTDTQYF
>TRBJ2-1|TRBV28|15|-|-
TGTGCCAGCACAGCCGGGGGGCCATCCCTGTATGAGCAGTTCTTC
CASTAGGPSLYEQFF
>TRBJ2-7|TRBV11-2|14|-|TRBD1
TGTGCCAGCAGCTTCTACCAGGGGGCCTACGAGCAGTACTTC
CASSFYQGAYEQYF
>TRBJ2-3|TRBV13|16|-|TRBD1
TGTGCCAGCAGCTTAGCTAGGACAGGGAGCACAGATACGCAGTATTTT
CASSLARTGSTDTQYF
>TRBJ2-3|TRBV6-1|14|-|-
TGTGCCAGCAGTACCCGGGGAATCACAGATACGCAGTATTTT
CASSTRGITDTQYF
>TRBJ2-1|TRBV5-1|13|-|TRBD2
TGCGCCAGCCGAGCGGGGGGGTTAAATGAGCAGTTCTTC
CASRAGGLNEQFF
>TRBJ2-7|TRBV29-1|12|-|TRBD1
TGCAGCGGAGGGGACAGGCACGACGAGCAGTACTTC
CSGGDRHDEQYF
>TRBJ2-3|TRBV14|18|-|-
TGTGCCAGCAGCCAAGTTCTTAGGGGGGGCCGAGGCACAGATACGCAGTATTTT
CASSQVLRGGRGTDTQYF
>TRBJ2-3|TRBV7-9|16|-|TRBD1
TGTGCCAGCAGCCCCCGCCAGGGGGTGAGCACAGATACGCAGTATTTT
CASSPRQGVSTDTQYF
>TRBJ1-6|TRBV5-5|15|few|TRBD1
TGTGCCAGCAGCTCTCACAATACAGGGGACTCACCCCTCCACTTT
CASSSHNTGDSPLHF
>TRBJ2-7|TRBV30|15|-|TRBD1
TGTGCCTGGAGCTTGGGACAGGCCTTCTCCTACGAGCAGTACTTC
CAWSLGQAFSYEQYF
>TRBJ1-2|TRBV5-5|14|-|TRBD1
TGTGCCAGCAGCGCCCCAGGGGGCGGCTATGGCTACACCTTC
CASSAPGGGYGYTF
>TRBJ2-2|TRBV5-4|15|-|-
TGTGCCAGCAGCTTGGTTCAGGGCCACACCGGGGAGCTGTTTTTT
CASSLVQGHTGELFF
>TRBJ1-5|TRBV19|17|-|-
TGTGCCAGTAGTCCGGCGAGAGGGACTTATAGCAATCAGCCCCAGCATTTT
CASSPARGTYSNQPQHF
>TRBJ1-5|TRBV5-1|15|-|TRBD1
TGCGCCAGCAGCTTCGGGACAGGGGAGGGTCAGCCCCAGCATTTT
CASSFGTGEGQPQHF
>TRBJ1-2|TRBV30|13|few|-
TGTGCCTGGAGAGCGTCAGGGAACTATGGCTACACCTTC
CAWRASGNYGYTF